This section outlines one TCR beta chain sequence together with its context. Antigen specificity is unknown. The data stem from a study of cytotoxic CD8 clonotypes in ibrutinib-treated CLL. Looking at the study overall: After median about 5.5 years, around 14 stayed in remission, about 12 progressed; responses approximately 24 partial, 2 complete. Regarding the study as a whole: Public clonotypes (which were uncommon) either contracted or remained stable on treatment.

This CDR3 region has 14 residues. The V gene's germline CDR1 is SGHNT and CDR2 YYREEE (reference sequence). Trimming removed 4 bases from V and 0 bases from J, with 7 bases in between. Deep sequencing aimed at 1 in 200,000 to 1 in 1 million T cells' resolution. The repertoire was sequenced with immunoSEQ multiplex PCR; TCRdb's copy has only in-frame clones and lacks some. This table has 85,000 or so clones, around 75% appearing once. V and J are TRBV5-4 and TRBJ2-2, with D maybe TRBD2 (5 bases). The receptor's source is a human donor with chronic lymphocytic leukemia. The sequencing used PBMCs, collected after 12 months of ibrutinib treatment. CDR3 sequence: CASSPGSNTGELFF. DNA for the CDR3: TGTGCCAGCAGCCCGGGGTCGAACACCGGGGAGCTGTTTTTT.